This TCR beta chain was captured by sequencing in a study of blood T cell repertoires in COVID-19. In the study's own analysis: Nucleated cell number was recorded as an estimate derived from reference gene primer amplification. Libraries were prepared by immunoSEQ multiplex PCR; TCRdb keeps only in-frame clonotypes and omits some of them. Clone size and the V and J calls come from that table; the DNA yielded D and trimming. The sample has 130,000 to 150,000 clones, approximately 84% seen once; the top ten hold less than 3.5%. This clone was picked up one time. This sequence was found in a human donor with acute or convalescent COVID-19. The donor label of this sample is uncertain. Sequenced sample: peripheral blood.

The CDR3 region has the DNA TGTGCCAGCAGCATGAGGGTGAACACTGAAGCTTTCTTT. Its translation: CASSMRVNTEAFF. This rearrangement joins TRBV7-2 to TRBJ1-1; D is ambiguous. Trimming pared 5 bases from V and 0 bases from J, leaving 7 bases between. There are 13 residues in the CDR3. Looked up from germline, CDR1 is SGHTA and CDR2 is FQGNSA.